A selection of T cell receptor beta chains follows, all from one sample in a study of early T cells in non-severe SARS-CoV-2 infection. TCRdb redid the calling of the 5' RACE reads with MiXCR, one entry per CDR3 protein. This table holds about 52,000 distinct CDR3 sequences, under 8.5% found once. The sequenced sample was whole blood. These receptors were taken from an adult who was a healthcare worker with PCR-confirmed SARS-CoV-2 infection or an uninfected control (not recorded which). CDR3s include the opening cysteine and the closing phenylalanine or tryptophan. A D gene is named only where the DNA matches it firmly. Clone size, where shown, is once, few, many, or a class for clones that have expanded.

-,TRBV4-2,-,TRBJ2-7,CASSQEFSTAGEFEQYF,TGTGCCAGCAGCCAAGAATTTAGCACTGCAGGGGAATTCGAGCAGTACTTC
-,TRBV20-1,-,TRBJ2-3,CSARTGTHTDTQYF,TGCAGTGCTAGAACAGGGACGCACACAGATACGCAGTATTTT
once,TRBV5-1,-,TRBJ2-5,CASSAVSPGAKETQNF,TGCGCCAGCAGCGCTGTAAGTCCGGGCGCCAAAGAGACCCAGAACTTC
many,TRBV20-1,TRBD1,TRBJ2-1,CSAFGTGRNEQFF,TGCAGTGCCTTTGGGACAGGGCGGAATGAGCAGTTCTTC
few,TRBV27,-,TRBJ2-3,CASSYSGPTDTQYF,TGTGCCAGCAGTTATAGCGGCCCCACAGATACGCAGTATTTT
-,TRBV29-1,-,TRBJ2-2,CSVVHPNTGELFF,TGCAGCGTTGTACACCCGAACACCGGGGAGCTGTTTTTT
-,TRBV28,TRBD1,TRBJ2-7,CATATPTGGAWFAYEQYF,TGTGCCACCGCGACTCCGACAGGGGGCGCTTGGTTTGCCTACGAGCAGTACTTC
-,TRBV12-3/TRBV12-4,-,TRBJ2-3,CASSENTGDGSTDTQYF,TGTGCCAGCAGCGAGAACACCGGGGACGGCAGCACAGATACGCAGTATTTT
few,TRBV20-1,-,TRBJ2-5,CSVDSRHQTQYF,TGCAGTGTTGACAGTCGCCACCAGACCCAGTACTTC
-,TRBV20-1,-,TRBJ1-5,CSARDYRDNQPQHF,TGCAGTGCTAGAGATTACCGAGACAATCAGCCCCAGCATTTT
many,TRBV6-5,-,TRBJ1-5,CASSRNSGHGNQPQHF,TGTGCCAGCAGTCGGAATTCGGGGCATGGCAATCAGCCCCAGCATTTT
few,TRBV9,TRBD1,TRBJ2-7,CASSVASGQSSYEQYF,TGTGCCAGCAGCGTAGCTTCGGGACAGAGCTCCTACGAGCAGTACTTC
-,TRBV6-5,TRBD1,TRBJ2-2,CASSSGQARTGELFF,TGTGCCAGCAGTTCCGGACAGGCGCGGACCGGGGAGCTGTTTTTT
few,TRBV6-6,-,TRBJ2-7,CASSYQGSGLYEQYF,TGTGCCAGCAGTTACCAGGGGTCCGGGCTTTACGAGCAGTACTTC
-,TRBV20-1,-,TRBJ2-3,CSATSMGVDTQYF,TGCAGTGCTACCTCGATGGGCGTGGATACGCAGTATTTT
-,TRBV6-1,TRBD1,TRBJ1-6,CATTDGQAYSSPLHF,TGTGCCACCACAGACGGACAGGCCTACTCTTCACCCCTCCACTTT
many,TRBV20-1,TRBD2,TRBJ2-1,CSAHGLAGVNEQFF,TGCAGTGCCCACGGACTAGCGGGAGTGAATGAGCAGTTCTTC
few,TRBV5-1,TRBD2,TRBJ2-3,CASSALTGLAGGLGDTQYF,TGCGCCAGCAGCGCCCTAACGGGACTAGCGGGGGGGCTCGGAGATACGCAGTATTTT
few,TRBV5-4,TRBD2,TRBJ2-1,CASSSGGREYNEQFF,TGTGCCAGCAGCTCGGGGGGGCGGGAATACAATGAGCAGTTCTTC
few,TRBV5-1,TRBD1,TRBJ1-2,CASSLSTGDLYGYTF,TGCGCCAGCAGCTTGTCGACAGGGGACCTCTATGGCTACACCTTC
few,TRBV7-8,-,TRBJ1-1,CASSLVVTAEAFF,TGTGCCAGCAGCTTAGTGGTCACAGCTGAAGCTTTCTTT
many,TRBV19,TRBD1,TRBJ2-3,CASRDRGRADTQYF,TGTGCCAGTAGGGACAGGGGGCGTGCAGATACGCAGTATTTT
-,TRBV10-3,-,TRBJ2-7,CAISESMAIYEQYF,TGTGCCATCAGTGAGTCTATGGCCATCTACGAGCAGTACTTC
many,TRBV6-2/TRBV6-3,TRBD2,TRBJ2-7,CASRMGTTYTYEQYF,TGTGCCAGCAGAATGGGGACTACTTATACCTACGAGCAGTACTTC
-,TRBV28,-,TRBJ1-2,CASSLLAASNYGYTF,TGTGCCAGCAGTTTATTAGCCGCGAGTAACTATGGCTACACCTTC
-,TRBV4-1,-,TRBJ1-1,CASSQIAGGSEAFF,TGCGCCAGCAGCCAGATTGCGGGGGGCTCGGAAGCTTTCTTT
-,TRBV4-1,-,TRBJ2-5,CASSQDLMGETQYF,TGCGCCAGCAGCCAAGATCTCATGGGGGAGACCCAGTACTTC
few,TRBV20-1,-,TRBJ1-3,CSAAAGPEGNTIYF,TGCAGTGCGGCTGCAGGCCCGGAGGGAAACACCATATATTTT
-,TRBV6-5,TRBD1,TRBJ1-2,CASSRHTGGIGYTF,TGTGCCAGCAGCCGTCATACAGGGGGCATTGGCTACACCTTC
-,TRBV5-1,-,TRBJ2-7,CASSLIKEGDYEQYF,TGCGCCAGCAGCTTAATCAAGGAGGGTGATTACGAGCAGTACTTC
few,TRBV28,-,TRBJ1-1,CASTTGQLNTEAFF,TGTGCCAGCACCACTGGGCAGCTGAACACTGAAGCTTTCTTT
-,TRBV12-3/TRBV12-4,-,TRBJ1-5,CASTRNNQPQHF,TGTGCCAGCACCCGTAACAATCAGCCCCAGCATTTT